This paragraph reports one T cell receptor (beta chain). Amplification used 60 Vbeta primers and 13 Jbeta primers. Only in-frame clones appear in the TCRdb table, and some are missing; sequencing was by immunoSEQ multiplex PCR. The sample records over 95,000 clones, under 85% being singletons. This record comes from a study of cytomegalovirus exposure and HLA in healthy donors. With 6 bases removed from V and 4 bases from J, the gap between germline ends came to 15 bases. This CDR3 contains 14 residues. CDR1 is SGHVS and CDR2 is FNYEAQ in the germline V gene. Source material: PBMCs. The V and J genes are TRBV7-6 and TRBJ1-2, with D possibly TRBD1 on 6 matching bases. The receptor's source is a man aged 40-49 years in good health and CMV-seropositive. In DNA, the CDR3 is TGTGCCAGCAGTCAAGCCCAGGGGTTCTATGGCTACACCTTC. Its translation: CASSQAQGFYGYTF.